This T cell receptor beta chain was documented in a study of T-cell reconstitution after alpha-beta-depleted transplantation in children. During its preparation, the TCRbeta library received unique molecular identifiers. TCRdb analysed the PCR reads with MiXCR anew, one entry per CDR3 protein. The table shows hundreds of thousands of distinct CDR3 sequences, with about a sixth occurring only once. V dropped 0 bases and J dropped 2; count of bases not matched to a gene: 13. Germline assignment: CDR1 SGHVS and CDR2 FQNEAQ. CDR3 length equals 19 residues. This rearrangement joins TRBV7-8 to TRBJ2-5; 9 nucleotides align to TRBD2. Material: PBMCs from the stem cell graft donor, obtained from the stem cell graft. The TCR sequence derives from a human donor who donated a stem cell graft to a child with acute lymphoblastic leukemia. CDR3 bases: TGTGCCAGCAGCTTAGCCGCGATAGATAGCGGGAGATTTCAAGAGACCCAGTACTTC. Amino acids: CASSLAAIDSGRFQETQYF.